This TCR beta chain is from a study of brain T cells in children with intractable seizures. Some clones are missing from TCRdb's copy, which holds only in-frame ones; the method was immunoSEQ multiplex PCR. The top ten hold more than 0.3% of the sample, which has just under 65,000 clones, 90% to 97% seen once. Sequencing was limited to surgery cases with top T cell transcript signatures in brain tissue. General study points: HCMV serostatus was not known, and viral specificity came from CDR3 similarity only.

As for this clone: What it recognizes is unknown.

Specimen: peripheral blood, collected at surgery. This sequence originates from a boy less than two years old with focal cortical dysplasia and intractable seizures.

CDR3 sequence: CASSSRDSYNSPLHF. CDR3 nucleotide sequence: TGTGCCAGCAGCTCCCGGGACAGCTATAATTCACCCCTCCACTTT. The chain combines TRBV5-4 with TRBJ1-6; 7 bases agree with TRBD1. Unmatched junction bases numbered 3, after V lost 3 bases and J lost 3 bases. CDR1 and CDR2 from the germline V gene are SGHNT and YYREEE (reference sequence). The CDR3 has 15 amino acids.